The 7 T cell receptor beta chains in this list originate from one sample, sequenced in a study of PD-1 blockade in classical Hodgkin lymphoma (dated by TCRdb to 2018 to 2020). The meaning of the sample's time point label: newly diagnosed, previously untreated cHL patient sample. Libraries were constructed by the immunoSEQ multiplex PCR assay. Not all clones reach the TCRdb copy of this immuneACCESS table, which keeps in-frame sequences only. Checked studies attribute under half of the gap to unresolved V genes and leave the rest unexplained. A total of under 80,000 clones appear in this sample, over 90% of them only once. In total, the top ten clones hold 2.6% of the sample. Sequenced: peripheral blood mononuclear cells (PBMCs). These TCRs come from a human donor with classical Hodgkin lymphoma.

The chain is built from TRBV10-2 and TRBJ1-1; D may be TRBD1 (5 bases). From germline, CDR1 is WSHSY and CDR2 SAAADI. V lost 2 bases to trimming and J lost 4 bases, with 17 bases between them. The CDR3 spans 16 residues. The CDR3 region is CASSEGFRGIGTEAFF. The CDR3 coding sequence is TGCGCCAGCAGTGAGGGGTTTCGGGGGATCGGCACTGAAGCTTTCTTT.

V usage is TRBV4-1 and J usage is TRBJ1-2; tentatively, D is TRBD1 (5 bases). The germline gives CDR1 MGHRA, CDR2 YSYEKL. The CDR3 spans 13 residues. Trimming removed 4 bases from V and 5 bases from J, with 11 bases in between. This chain's CDR3 is CASSPAGPYGYTF. The CDR3 DNA follows: TGCGCCAGCAGCCCCGCGGGACCTTATGGCTACACCTTC.

J is TRBJ1-2 and V is TRBV7-2; the D gene is possibly TRBD1 (5 bases). Germline loops: CDR1 SGHTA, CDR2 FQGNSA. This CDR3 comprises 13 residues. The V and J ends lost 4 bases and 2 bases respectively, with 8 bases between them. CDR3 loop: CASSWGRNYGYTF. The CDR3 region has the DNA TGTGCCAGCAGCTGGGGACGGAACTATGGCTACACCTTC.

CDR3 sequence: CASSQVPGQHAYEQYF. In DNA, the CDR3 is TGTGCCAGCAGCCAAGTCCCGGGACAGCACGCCTACGAGCAGTACTTC. The rearrangement joins TRBV7-9 to TRBJ2-7; TRBD1 aligns across 7 bases. The length of the CDR3 is 16 residues. Per germline, CDR1 SEHNR and CDR2 FQNEAQ (reference sequence). Trimming at V came to 5 bases and at J to 2 bases, leaving 12 bases not matched to a gene.

The chain recombines TRBV30 with TRBJ1-2; D gene ambiguous. Germline loops: CDR1 GTSNPN, CDR2 SVGIG (reference sequence). V was cut by 1 base and J by 7 bases, with 19 bases left in between. CDR3 size: 15 residues. This chain's CDR3 is CAWSGSRGSLSGYTF. The CDR3 DNA follows: TGTGCCTGGAGTGGTAGTCGGGGTTCTCTGTCTGGCTACACCTTC.

This chain joins TRBV7-9 and TRBJ1-1; weak D call: TRBD1 (5 bases). Germline V gives CDR1 SEHNR, CDR2 FQNEAQ (reference sequence). V gave up 4 bases and J gave up 8 bases, with 26 bases separating them. The CDR3 has 17 residues. CDR3 DNA: TGTGCCAGCAGCTCACAGAGCCCCACGGGGACGAGGTTAGAAGCTTTCTTT. Its translation: CASSSQSPTGTRLEAFF. Full variable domain (remainder filled in from reference TRBV7-9 and TRBJ1-1): DTGVSQNPRHKITKRGQNVTFRCDPISEHNRLYWYRQTLGQGPEFLTYFQNEAQLEKSRLLSDRFSAERPKGSFSTLEIQRTEQGDSAMYLCASSSQSPTGTRLEAFFGQGTRLTVV.

The chain carries TRBV5-1 and TRBJ2-1, with TRBD2 identical over 9 bases. V was clipped by 1 base and J by 8 bases; unmatched bases: 10. The CDR3 is 16 residues long. CDR1 and CDR2 (germline): SGHRS, YFSETQ. The CDR3 DNA reads as TGCGCCAGCAGCTTGTCGCGGCGGGGGGGCCCGGATGAGCAGTTCTTC. Translating gives CASSLSRRGGPDEQFF.